The 17 T cell receptor beta chains below all came from one sample that was sequenced in a study of PD-1 blockade in classical Hodgkin lymphoma. All patients experienced relapse after autologous stem cell transplantation, and brentuximab vedotin exposure was variable. Sequencing used immunoSEQ multiplex PCR; TCRdb keeps in-frame clones, though not all of them. The sample records about 26,000 clones, approximately 67% being singletons. This material consisted of peripheral blood mononuclear cells (PBMCs), taken before the second cycle of nivolumab. The receptors here all came from a human donor with classical Hodgkin lymphoma.

This clone was observed a few times. CDR3 DNA sequence: TGTGCCAGCAGCGTAGGGGCAGGCAGCGGAAACACCATATATTTT. Its protein is CASSVGAGSGNTIYF. The chain has TRBV9 and TRBJ1-3, with D hard to call. Looked up from germline, CDR1 is SGDLS and CDR2 is YYNGEE. This CDR3 contains 15 residues. Trimming pared 0 bases from V and 4 bases from J, leaving 11 bases between. Full variable domain (rest looked up from reference TRBV9 and TRBJ1-3): DSGVTQTPKHLITATGQRVTLRCSPRSGDLSVYWYQQSLDQGLQFLIQYYNGEERAKGNILERFSAQQFPDLHSELNLSSLELGDSALYFCASSVGAGSGNTIYFGEGSWLTVV.

The V call is TRBV11-3, the J call TRBJ1-3; D remains unclear. Germline CDR1 SGHNT, CDR2 YENEEA. The V and J ends lost 2 bases and 4 bases respectively, with 6 bases between them. The CDR3 sequence is 13 residues long. The CDR3 DNA follows: TGTGCCAGCAGCTTACATACAGGAAACACCATATATTTT. It specifies CASSLHTGNTIYF.

J is TRBJ2-4 and V is TRBV27, with 8 bases aligning to TRBD1. With V trimmed by 8 bases and J by 7 bases, 7 bases remained unmatched. CDR3 length equals 13 residues. Germline lookup yields CDR1 MNHEY and CDR2 SMNVEV (reference sequence). As DNA, the CDR3 is TGTGCCAGCTTCGGACAGGGATCGAACATTCAGTACTTC. It translates to CASFGQGSNIQYF.

CDR3 protein: CATSSLQGWGEKLFF. Here the CDR3 DNA reads TGTGCCACCAGCAGCTTACAGGGGTGGGGTGAAAAACTGTTTTTT. The gene calls are TRBV15 and TRBJ1-4; 7 nucleotides align to TRBD1. Trimming removed 3 bases from V and 7 bases from J; junction bases left unmatched: 8. The germline CDR1 and CDR2 sequences are LNHNV and YYDKDF (reference sequence). The CDR3 has 15 residues.

This chain joins TRBV7-6 and TRBJ1-2; the D gene is possibly TRBD1 (6 bases). The CDR3 has 16 amino acids. Germline-derived CDR1 and CDR2 are SGHVS and FNYEAQ. The ends were cut back, 0 bases at V and 5 bases at J, with 16 bases in the middle. The CDR3 is CASSLAPPTGRYGYTF. The CDR3 DNA reads TGTGCCAGCAGCTTAGCGCCCCCGACAGGTCGTTATGGCTACACCTTC. The full variable domain, with the rest looked up from reference TRBV7-6 and TRBJ1-2, is GAGVSQSPRYKVTKRGQDVALRCDPISGHVSLYWYRQALGQGPEFLTYFNYEAQQDKSGLPNDRFSAERPEGSISTLTIQRTEQRDSAMYRCASSLAPPTGRYGYTFGSGTRLTVV.

This clone was seen a single time. The gene calls are TRBV6-5 and TRBJ2-7; D is uncertain. Germline V gives CDR1 MNHEY, CDR2 SVGAGI. CDR3 length equals 11 residues. V was clipped by 5 bases and J by 2 bases, with 4 bases between them. In DNA form, the CDR3 reads TGTGCCAGCAGTCATACCTACGAGCAGTACTTC. This gives the protein CASSHTYEQYF.

The chain has TRBV7-2 and TRBJ2-1; TRBD1 or TRBD2 may be the D gene (5 bases each). The CDR3 is 15 residues long. Germline assignment: CDR1 SGHTA and CDR2 FQGNSA. V gave up 3 bases and J gave up 0 bases, with 9 bases separating them. CDR3 amino acids: CASSLGEPSYNEQFF. The DNA for the CDR3 is TGTGCCAGCAGCTTGGGGGAGCCCTCCTACAATGAGCAGTTCTTC. Full variable domain (missing parts from reference TRBV7-2 and TRBJ2-1): GAGVSQSPSNKVTEKGKDVELRCDPISGHTALYWYRQSLGQGLEFLIYFQGNSAPDKSGLPSDRFSAERTGGSVSTLTIQRTQQEDSAVYLCASSLGEPSYNEQFFGPGTRLTVL.

The chain joins TRBV5-6 to TRBJ2-7, with TRBD1 matching 10 bases. V gave up 3 bases and J gave up 2 bases; unmatched junction bases: 2. CDR3 length: 14 residues. CDR1 and CDR2 (germline): SGHDT, YYEEEE. The CDR3 loop is CASSSGQGTYEQYF. Written as DNA, the CDR3 is TGTGCCAGCAGCTCGGGACAGGGGACCTACGAGCAGTACTTC.

The rearrangement uses TRBV28 and TRBJ2-7; tentatively, D is TRBD2 (5 bases). The V end was cut by 2 bases, the J end by 0 bases, with 8 bases between. In germline, CDR1 is MDHEN, CDR2 SYDVKM. CDR3 length equals 14 residues. CDR3 residues: CASSLMGSSYEQYF. The CDR3 coding sequence is TGTGCCAGCAGTTTAATGGGGAGCTCCTACGAGCAGTACTTC.

The chain carries TRBV19 and TRBJ2-3; TRBD2 aligns across 7 bases. Germline lookup yields CDR1 LNHDA and CDR2 SQIVND (reference sequence). The V segment lost 6 bases and the J segment 4 bases; nucleotides outside the gene matches: 10. CDR3 size: 15 residues. CDR3 region: CASRPTSVRADTQYF. For the CDR3, the DNA is TGTGCCAGTAGACCCACTAGCGTTCGGGCAGATACGCAGTATTTT. Variable domain in full (rest from reference TRBV19 and TRBJ2-3): DGGITQSPKYLFRKEGQNVTLSCEQNLNHDAMYWYRQDPGQGLRLIYYSQIVNDFQKGDIAEGYSVSREKKESFPLTVTSAQKNPTAFYLCASRPTSVRADTQYFGPGTRLTVL.

The chain is built from TRBV5-1 and TRBJ2-7; D may be TRBD2 (5 bases). The germline gives CDR1 SGHRS, CDR2 YFSETQ. Trimming took 4 bases from V and 7 from J, leaving 21 bases between them. The CDR3 sequence is 15 residues long. CDR3: CASSMTAGGREEQYF. As DNA, the CDR3 is TGCGCCAGCAGCATGACGGCAGGAGGCCGCGAGGAGCAGTACTTC.

The chain couples TRBV7-7 to TRBJ2-2; D may be TRBD2 (5 bases). Per the germline V gene, CDR1 is SSHAT and CDR2 is FNYEAQ (reference sequence). CDR3 length: 13 amino acids. Trimming removed 5 bases from V and 5 bases from J, with 9 bases in between. CDR3 loop: CASSVIATGELFF. Written as DNA, the CDR3 is TGTGCCAGCAGCGTCATAGCGACCGGGGAGCTGTTTTTT.

This clone was counted only a few times. The V and J genes are TRBV9 and TRBJ1-3; 8 bases agree with TRBD1. Trimming took 3 bases from V and 1 from J; bases not matched to a gene: 6. From germline, CDR1 is SGDLS and CDR2 YYNGEE. The CDR3 sequence is 16 residues long. This CDR3 reads CASSADRVISGNTIYF. CDR3 coding DNA: TGTGCCAGCAGCGCGGACAGGGTTATATCTGGAAACACCATATATTTT.

V usage is TRBV7-9 and J usage is TRBJ2-7; the match to TRBD1 covers 8 bases. Germline lookup yields CDR1 SEHNR and CDR2 FQNEAQ (reference sequence). V lost 5 bases and J lost 6; bases outside the gene matches: 6. There are 13 residues in the CDR3. DNA for the CDR3: TGTGCCAGCAGCCTCACAGGGGGACTCGAGCAGTACTTC. Amino acid sequence: CASSLTGGLEQYF.

The chain combines TRBV14 with TRBJ2-3; no clear D gene. Trimming stripped 1 base from V and 6 bases from J, with 5 bases between. Germline V gene sequence: CDR1 SGHDN, CDR2 FVKESK. The CDR3 is made up of 12 amino acids. CDR3 protein: CASSQAPDTQYF. CDR3 nucleotide sequence: TGTGCCAGCAGCCAAGCTCCGGATACGCAGTATTTT. Full variable domain (rest looked up from reference TRBV14 and TRBJ2-3): EAGVTQFPSHSVIEKGQTVTLRCDPISGHDNLYWYRRVMGKEIKFLLHFVKESKQDESGMPNNRFLAERTGGTYSTLKVQPAELEDSGVYFCASSQAPDTQYFGPGTRLTVL.

This clone was picked up a small number of times. The V and J genes are TRBV10-3 and TRBJ1-2; D might be TRBD1 (5 bases). The CDR3 sequence is 12 residues long. Trimming left V 7 bases short and J 3 bases short, with 9 bases between. Germline loops: CDR1 ENHRY, CDR2 SYGVKD. The CDR3 bases are TGTGCCATCACGGACACACACTATGGCTACACCTTC. It is translated as CAITDTHYGYTF.

The CDR3 protein is CASSFRGSDYGYTF. In nucleotides, the CDR3 is TGTGCCAGCAGCTTCAGGGGGTCCGACTATGGCTACACCTTC. The V gene is TRBV7-2, the J gene TRBJ1-2, with TRBD1 identical over 7 bases. The CDR3 extends over 14 amino acids. Germline CDR1 SGHTA, CDR2 FQGNSA. Trimming removed 3 bases from V and 3 bases from J; junction bases left unmatched: 4.